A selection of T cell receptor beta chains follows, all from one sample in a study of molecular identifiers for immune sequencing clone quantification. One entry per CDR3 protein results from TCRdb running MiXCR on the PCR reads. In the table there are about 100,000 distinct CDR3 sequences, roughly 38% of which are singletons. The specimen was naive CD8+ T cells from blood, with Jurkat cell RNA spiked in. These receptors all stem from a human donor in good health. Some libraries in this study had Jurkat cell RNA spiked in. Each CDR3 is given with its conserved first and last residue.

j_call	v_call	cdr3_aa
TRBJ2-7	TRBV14	CASSQELTRDEQYF
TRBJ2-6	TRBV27	CASTVRLSGANVLTF
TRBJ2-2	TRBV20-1	CSARDLSGTVVPNTGELFF
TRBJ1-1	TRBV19	CASSMGINTEAFF
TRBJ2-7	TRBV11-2	CASSLLDRGDEQYF
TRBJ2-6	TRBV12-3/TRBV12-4	CASSFTGERFGANVLTF
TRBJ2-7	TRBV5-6	CASSEGREQYF
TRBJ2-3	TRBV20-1	CSAALSGTSGYTDTQYF
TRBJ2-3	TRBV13	CASGLAGKITDTQYF
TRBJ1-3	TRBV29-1	CSVASPGGNTIYF
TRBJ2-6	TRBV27	CASNFTDSKGANVLTF
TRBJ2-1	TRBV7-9	CASTRTTYNEQFF
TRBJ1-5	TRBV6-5	CASKRTSVRGPGQPQHF
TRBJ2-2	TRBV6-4	CASSDIPSTGELFF